This TCR beta chain came from a study of identical twins. Points from the study as a whole: Within monozygotic twins, out-of-frame TCR alpha sharing was underestimated by the models. Insertions ran lower in abundant cord blood beta clonotypes, though not in memory repertoires.

Template switching, a step in the protocol, added a universal primer site, and cDNA carried unique molecular identifiers. MiXCR, run by TCRdb on the 5' RACE reads, gives a single entry per CDR3 protein. The sample includes around 490,000 distinct CDR3 sequences, over 11% of them seen just once. V dropped 4 bases and J dropped 2 bases, with 10 bases sitting between them. The CDR3 sequence is 14 residues long. CDR1 SNHLY and CDR2 FYNNEI come from the germline V gene. In regard to this clonotype: Antigen: not known.

These sequences were also reported in another study, on yellow fever vaccine responses in identical twins.

The gene calls are TRBV2 and TRBJ2-3; maybe TRBD2 (7 bases). The source material was CD4+ T cells sorted from blood. The receptor was isolated from a woman between 18 and 30 years old in good health. The CDR3, as DNA: TGTGCCAGCAGTGTTCGGGGGGCCACAGATACGCAGTATTTT. Translated: CASSVRGATDTQYF.